A single sample gave rise to the 20 T cell receptor beta chains below, sequenced in a study of regulatory T cells in long-lasting Graves disease (dated by TCRdb to the early 2020s). The library was made by multiplex PCR. TCRdb shows the sequencer as Illumina HiSeq 4000. To build TCR beta libraries, CDR3 regions were amplified by Arm-PCR using iRepertoire HTBI primers. The raw public reads went through TCRdb reprocessing: fastp at Q25, MiXCR clone calling, in-frame beta chains kept. CDR3 protein duplicates are merged, each entry listing the most common genes and DNA. Recorded for this sample are some 250,000 distinct CDR3 sequences; around 19% of them occurred a single time. The ten most abundant clones make up around 13% of the sample. Read against the paper, the sample's time point label means: newly diagnosed GD, antithyroid drugs for less than 3 months. For both TCR sequencing and RNA sequencing, RNA was extracted from PBMCs in TRIzol.

These data also formed part of another study, on T cells in Graves' hyperthyroidism and ophthalmopathy.

The sample consisted of peripheral blood mononuclear cells (PBMCs), taken at new diagnosis, from a patient treated with antithyroid drugs. The receptors were sampled from a woman between 25 and 40 years old with Graves disease. Donor details come from another sample of the same person, matched by shared clones.

This clonotype has ten or more counts. The J gene is TRBJ2-3, the V gene TRBV10-2, with D perhaps TRBD2 (6 bases). Trimming shortened V by 6 bases and J by 2 bases, and 12 bases separated the two germline ends. Germline V gives CDR1 WSHSY, CDR2 SAAADI. This CDR3 comprises 14 residues. The CDR3 is CASRDPGVTDTQYF. CDR3 DNA: TGCGCCAGCAGGGACCCGGGGGTCACAGATACGCAGTATTTT.

In this sample, this clonotype turned up a few times. V gene TRBV7-3 combines with J gene TRBJ2-7; no clear D gene. V was clipped by 3 bases and J by 4 bases, with 16 bases between them. Germline V gene lookup returns CDR1 SGHTA and CDR2 FQGTGA. CDR3 length equals 15 residues. The CDR3 spells CASSFSGRLGYEQYF. The CDR3 coding sequence is TGTGCCAGCAGCTTTTCCGGGCGACTGGGATACGAGCAGTACTTC.

This clonotype was counted ten times or more. In nucleotides, the CDR3 is TGTGCCAGCAGTGAAGAGGTCGGGACCAGCTATGGCTACACCTTC. It encodes CASSEEVGTSYGYTF. The chain couples TRBV2 to TRBJ1-2, with D possibly matching TRBD1 (5 bases). The germline V and J ends were trimmed by 1 base and 4 bases, with 13 bases remaining between them. This CDR3 region has 15 residues. CDR1 is SNHLY, CDR2 FYNNEI, per germline.

The table lists this clonotype with many counts. The CDR3 DNA is TGTGCCAGCAGCCTCAAAGAAGACAGGGCCTACGAGCAGTACTTC. Protein product: CASSLKEDRAYEQYF. The rearrangement uses TRBV7-2 and TRBJ2-7; 7 bases align to TRBD1. Germline CDR1 SGHTA, CDR2 FQGNSA. CDR3 length: 15 amino acids. Trimming cost V 5 bases and J 2 bases; bases outside gene matches: 9.

This clonotype was observed many times. This rearrangement joins TRBV2 to TRBJ1-1, with D possibly matching TRBD1 (6 bases). The V end lost 7 bases, the J end lost 10 bases, and 13 bases lay between the germline ends. This CDR3 is built from 11 residues. Germline values: CDR1 SNHLY, CDR2 FYNNEI. This CDR3 reads CASTPEGVAFF. In DNA form, the CDR3 reads TGTGCCAGCACGCCCGAGGGGGTAGCTTTCTTT.

This clonotype was counted ten times or more. The chain has TRBV4-1 and TRBJ1-1; 10 nucleotides agree with TRBD1. Per germline, CDR1 MGHRA and CDR2 YSYEKL. The CDR3 extends over 14 amino acids. Trimming took 4 bases from V and 10 from J; bases not matched to a gene: 9. CDR3 sequence (DNA): TGCGCCAGCAGCCCGTCGGGACAGGGGAGCGGAGCTTTCTTT. It codes for CASSPSGQGSGAFF.

As to this clonotype: It differs at one base from a far larger clone, so likely a read error. Because it lacks the conserved phenylalanine or tryptophan at the end, this CDR3 is likely a read error. The chain is built from TRBV18 and TRBJ1-2; D possibly corresponds to TRBD1 (5 bases). The CDR3 has 14 amino acids. The germline CDR1 and CDR2 sequences are KGHSH and LQKENI. Trimming removed 8 bases at V and 4 bases at J, with 17 bases between. CDR3 sequence reads: CASSERQPTYGYTL. As DNA, the CDR3 is TGTGCCAGCAGCGAGAGACAGCCTACCTATGGCTACACCTTG.

To note about this clonotype: It differs at one base from a far larger clone, so likely a read error. The chain couples TRBV5-6 to TRBJ2-1, with D possibly TRBD1 on 7 matching bases. The V end was cut by 2 bases, the J end by 8 bases, with 23 bases between. CDR3 length: 17 residues. Germline-derived CDR1 and CDR2 are SGHDT and YYEEEE. The CDR3 nucleotides are TGTGCCAGCAGCTTTAGCGGTGAAAGGGGGCTGTACGATGAGCAGTTCTTC. This encodes CASSFSGERGLYDEQFF.

This clonotype has a count of ten or more. The CDR3: CASSPGLAGATSSYEQYF. The CDR3 DNA reads as TGTGCCAGCAGCCCGGGACTAGCGGGGGCTACCAGCTCCTACGAGCAGTACTTC. The rearrangement joins TRBV7-8 to TRBJ2-7; 14 bases agree with TRBD2. CDR1 and CDR2 (germline): SGHVS, FQNEAQ. Germline trimming cut 5 bases from V and 0 bases from J; bases unmatched to any gene: 9. The CDR3 is made up of 18 amino acids.

The chain joins TRBV5-1 to TRBJ2-4; possibly TRBD1 for D (6 bases). Trimming pared 4 bases from V and 9 bases from J, leaving 17 bases between. Germline CDR1 reads SGHRS; CDR2 reads YFSETQ. CDR3 length equals 14 residues. The CDR3, as DNA: TGCGCCAGCAGCCCTGGGGCAGGGGCGGGCATTCAGTACTTC. Its translation is CASSPGAGAGIQYF.

This clonotype was recorded many times. In nucleotides, the CDR3 is TGCGCCAGCAGCTTTGAGAGTCTGCTAATCTATGGCTACACCTTC. Translation: CASSFESLLIYGYTF. This chain connects TRBV5-1 to TRBJ1-2; no firm D call. Between the trimmed V and J ends, which lost 2 bases and 4 bases, there was a span of 15 bases. There are 15 residues in the CDR3. Germline CDR1 reads SGHRS; CDR2 reads YFSETQ. The full variable domain, in which reference TRBV5-1 and TRBJ1-2 provide the parts outside the CDR3, is KAGVTQTPRYLIKTRGQQVTLSCSPISGHRSVSWYQQTPGQGLQFLFEYFSETQRNKGNFPGRFSGRQFSNSRSEMNVSTLELGDSALYLCASSFESLLIYGYTFGSGTRLTVV.

This clonotype was counted ten times or more. The J gene is TRBJ2-2, the V gene TRBV2; 8 bases match TRBD2. From germline, CDR1 is SNHLY and CDR2 FYNNEI. Trimming took 5 bases from V and 8 from J; bases not matched to a gene: 16. The CDR3 runs 17 residues. The CDR3, as DNA: TGTGCCAGCAGTTTCCCAAGCGGGGGATTTGGTGCGGGGGAGCTGTTTTTT. Residues: CASSFPSGGFGAGELFF.

In regard to this clonotype: A read error may be the cause here, since a much bigger clone is one base away. In nucleotides, the CDR3 is TGTGCCAGCAGCTTATCAGGGTTGGGCACTGAAGCTTTCTTT. It codes for CASSLSGLGTEAFF. The V gene is TRBV7-9, the J gene TRBJ1-1; D might be TRBD1 (5 bases). This CDR3 region has 14 residues. V was trimmed by 2 bases and J by 4 bases, leaving 11 bases between them. Per the germline V gene, CDR1 is SEHNR and CDR2 is FQNEAQ (reference sequence).

The J gene is TRBJ1-1, the V gene TRBV10-3; no reliable D call. Between the trimmed V and J ends, which lost 7 bases and 1 base, there was a span of 10 bases. The CDR3 is made up of 13 amino acids. CDR1 is ENHRY, CDR2 SYGVKD, per germline. The CDR3 here is CAITRTGNTEAFF. For the CDR3, the DNA is TGTGCCATCACCCGGACGGGGAACACTGAAGCTTTCTTT.

The V call is TRBV4-1, the J call TRBJ1-5; the D is unclear. Germline CDR1 reads MGHRA; CDR2 reads YSYEKL. Trimming cost V 4 bases and J 2 bases, with 9 bases left between them. The CDR3 length is 14 residues. CDR3: CASSRIIGNQPQHF. DNA of the CDR3: TGCGCCAGCAGCCGAATTATAGGCAATCAGCCCCAGCATTTT.

This clonotype has a count of ten or more. This chain joins TRBV7-9 and TRBJ2-5, with D tentatively TRBD1 (6 bases). The CDR3 runs 15 residues. The V gene lost 5 bases and the J gene lost 3 bases, with 16 bases spanning the gap. Per the germline V gene, CDR1 is SEHNR and CDR2 is FQNEAQ (reference sequence). The CDR3 nucleotides are TGTGCCAGCAGCCCCGGCGAGGCAGGGGAAGAGACCCAGTACTTC. Its translation is CASSPGEAGEETQYF.

The sample holds many counts of this clonotype. CDR3 amino acids: CASSPPGQGTDTQYF. The CDR3 DNA reads as TGTGCCAGCAGCCCCCCGGGACAGGGCACAGATACGCAGTATTTT. The gene calls are TRBV7-2 and TRBJ2-3, with TRBD1 matching over 8 bases. Trimming took 5 bases from V and 1 from J; bases not matched to a gene: 5. This CDR3 is 15 amino acids long. Per the germline V gene, CDR1 is SGHTA and CDR2 is FQGNSA.

As concerns this clonotype: Compared with germline, one end of the junction differs, possibly owing to a read error. The chain couples TRBV29-1 to TRBJ2-2, with a possible D match to TRBD2 (6 bases). Germline CDR1 reads SQVTM; CDR2 reads ANQGSEA. CDR3 length: 14 residues. The CDR3 nucleotides read TGCAGCATAGCCAAGGGAGGTGGAACCGGGGAGCCGTTTTTT. Protein sequence: CSIAKGGGTGEPFF.

The chain has TRBV7-9 and TRBJ2-1; 8 bases are a match to TRBD1. The V segment lost 5 bases and the J segment 5 bases; nucleotides outside the gene matches: 8. Germline V gene data show CDR1 as SEHNR and CDR2 as FQNEAQ (reference sequence). This CDR3 spans 15 amino acids. For the CDR3, the DNA is TGTGCCAGCAGCAAGGGACAGGCAGCCGACAATGAGCAGTTCTTC. Translated, it gives CASSKGQAADNEQFF.

This clonotype was picked up a small number of times. V and J are TRBV20-1 and TRBJ1-1, with TRBD1 identical over 7 bases. Germline lookup yields CDR1 DFQATT and CDR2 SNEGSKA (reference sequence). Trimming cost V 6 bases and J 1 base; bases outside gene matches: 5. CDR3 length equals 13 residues. In DNA, the CDR3 is TGCAGTGCGTACAGGGGCGAGAACACTGAAGCTTTCTTT. Amino acids: CSAYRGENTEAFF.